The 4 T cell receptor beta chains presented below share a single source sample, sequenced in a study of cytomegalovirus exposure and HLA in healthy donors. Profiled with immunoSEQ multiplex PCR; TCRdb holds only in-frame clones, not every one. The sample records around 93,000 clones, less than 85% being singletons. The material sequenced was PBMCs. The receptors come from a man between 18 and 35 years old in good health and CMV-seropositive.

The chain couples TRBV5-5 to TRBJ2-7, with a tentative D call TRBD2 (6 bases). Between the trimmed V and J ends, which lost 4 bases and 5 bases, there was a span of 10 bases. The CDR3 runs to 12 residues. Germline V gene data show CDR1 as SGHKS and CDR2 as YYEKEE (reference sequence). The CDR3 loop is CASSTGLDEQYV. As DNA, the CDR3 is TGTGCCAGCAGCACGGGACTCGACGAGCAGTACGTC.

This sequence joins TRBV30 and TRBJ1-4; the match to TRBD1 covers 8 bases. V was clipped by 3 bases and J by 7 bases; unmatched bases: 7. From germline, CDR1 is GTSNPN and CDR2 SVGIG (reference sequence). The CDR3 is made up of 14 amino acids. CDR3 sequence: CAWSHRTGSEKLFF. Written as DNA, the CDR3 is TGTGCCTGGAGCCATCGGACAGGGAGTGAAAAACTGTTTTTT.

This clone was recorded only once. This chain links TRBV28 with TRBJ1-5; no reliable D call. The length of the CDR3 is 15 residues. CDR1 MDHEN and CDR2 SYDVKM come from the germline V gene. V lost 6 bases to trimming and J lost 3 bases, with 15 bases between them. The CDR3 nucleotides are TGTGCCAGCAGCTCCAATTGGAGATACAATCAGCCCCAGCATTTT. Amino acids: CASSSNWRYNQPQHF.

The chain uses TRBV19 and TRBJ1-1; the D gene is possibly TRBD1 (5 bases). Deletions cut 7 bases from V and 5 bases from J, with 11 bases between. This CDR3 comprises 12 residues. CDR1 is LNHDA, CDR2 SQIVND, per germline (reference sequence). The CDR3 DNA reads TGTGCCAGTACCTGGGGCCGTACTGAAGCTTTCTTT. Translated, it gives CASTWGRTEAFF.